The rows below give T cell receptor beta chains drawn from one sample of a study of blood T cells in healthy people across ages. One entry per CDR3 protein results from TCRdb running MiXCR on the 5' RACE reads. Of 600,000 or so distinct CDR3 sequences in the sample, around 48% were seen once. The sequenced material came from blood. All receptors derive from a man older than 75 in good health. Both conserved end residues are part of each CDR3. D genes are given only for firm matches. Not all rows give a size; the values are once, few, many and, for expanded clones, a class.

size: .; D: TRBD2; J: TRBJ2-3; V: TRBV7-6; DNA: TGTGCCAGCAGCCAAAGGGGCGGGGGGCCTCCAGATACGCAGTATTTT; CDR3: CASSQRGGGPPDTQYF
size: many; D: .; J: TRBJ1-2; V: TRBV6-6; DNA: TGTGCCAGCAGTTACTCGGGGACTAACTATGGCTACACCTTC; CDR3: CASSYSGTNYGYTF
size: .; D: .; J: TRBJ2-7; V: TRBV7-9; DNA: TGTGCCAGCAGCCCCTCGGGGGCAGTCGACGAGCAGTACTTC; CDR3: CASSPSGAVDEQYF
size: .; D: .; J: TRBJ2-4; V: TRBV11-2; DNA: TGTGCCAGCAGCTCCTTACAGGGTGTTGGGGCCAAAAACATTCAGTACTTT; CDR3: CASSSLQGVGAKNIQYF
size: .; D: .; J: TRBJ2-7; V: TRBV7-2; DNA: TGTGCCAGCAGCTTACAGGCCGGGGGCCCTCCTTACAATGAGCAGTACTTC; CDR3: CASSLQAGGPPYNEQYF
size: many; D: TRBD1; J: TRBJ1-1; V: TRBV6-5; DNA: TGTGCCAGCAGTTACTCGTCGACAGGGCGTGCTGAAGCTTTCTTT; CDR3: CASSYSSTGRAEAFF
size: few; D: .; J: TRBJ1-4; V: TRBV7-9; DNA: TGTGCCAGCAACCCCCTTGGCTCCCCGATTGCTCATGAAAAACTGTTTTTT; CDR3: CASNPLGSPIAHEKLFF
size: .; D: TRBD1; J: TRBJ1-2; V: TRBV5-8; DNA: TGTGCCAGCAGCCAAGGACAGGGGCAGGGCTATGGCTACACCTTC; CDR3: CASSQGQGQGYGYTF
size: few; D: TRBD1; J: TRBJ2-1; V: TRBV7-7; DNA: TGTGCTAGCTCTCGGGGGGGACAGGGGTTGGATGAGCAGTTCTTC; CDR3: CASSRGGQGLDEQFF
size: .; D: .; J: TRBJ2-7; V: TRBV6-6; DNA: TGTGCCAGCAAACCCGACGCGGGCTCTTACGAGCAGTACTTC; CDR3: CASKPDAGSYEQYF
size: .; D: TRBD1; J: TRBJ1-2; V: TRBV9; DNA: TGTGCCAGCAGCAATCGGACAGGTCACTATGGCTACACCTTC; CDR3: CASSNRTGHYGYTF
size: .; D: .; J: TRBJ2-7; V: TRBV7-6; DNA: TGTGCCAGCAGCTTAGCAGCGCTAGCGCGTTACGAGCAGTACTTC; CDR3: CASSLAALARYEQYF
size: few; D: .; J: TRBJ2-1; V: TRBV4-2; DNA: TGTGCCAGCAGCCGTCTGGGTGGTAATGAGCAGTTCTTC; CDR3: CASSRLGGNEQFF
size: .; D: .; J: TRBJ2-3; V: TRBV12-3/TRBV12-4; DNA: TGTGCCAGCAGGCGGGGCCCCCGGGCCACAGATACGCAGTATTTT; CDR3: CASRRGPRATDTQYF
size: .; D: TRBD1; J: TRBJ2-5; V: TRBV23-1; DNA: TGCGCCAGCAGTCAACCCCGGGACAGCGACCAAGAGACCCAGTACTTC; CDR3: CASSQPRDSDQETQYF
size: .; D: .; J: TRBJ1-2; V: TRBV24-1; DNA: TGTGCCACCAGTGATGATGGAGGCACTAACTATGGCTACACCTTC; CDR3: CATSDDGGTNYGYTF
size: .; D: TRBD2; J: TRBJ2-1; V: TRBV5-1; DNA: TGCGCCAGCAGCCGACTAGCGGGAGAGGGAGGCTCCTACAATGAGCAGTTCTTC; CDR3: CASSRLAGEGGSYNEQFF
size: few; D: .; J: TRBJ1-2; V: TRBV7-2; DNA: TGTGCCAGCAGCTTAGATCCGGGAGGCTACTATGGCTACACCTTC; CDR3: CASSLDPGGYYGYTF
size: .; D: .; J: TRBJ2-7; V: TRBV6-2/TRBV6-3; DNA: TGTGCCAGCAGAATCCTCAGCATGAGCTCCTACGAGCAGTACTTC; CDR3: CASRILSMSSYEQYF
size: .; D: .; J: TRBJ1-4; V: TRBV20-1; DNA: TGCAGTGCCCCCGCGGGACACGGCGGCAGGACGAATGAAAAACTGTTTTTT; CDR3: CSAPAGHGGRTNEKLFF
size: .; D: TRBD1; J: TRBJ2-7; V: TRBV2; DNA: TGTGCCAGCAGTGAAATTGGGGACAGACGAGACGAGCAGTACTTC; CDR3: CASSEIGDRRDEQYF
size: .; D: TRBD1; J: TRBJ2-7; V: TRBV6-5; DNA: TGTGCCAGCAGTTACCGGGGGACAGGGCTCTACGAGCAGTACTTC; CDR3: CASSYRGTGLYEQYF
size: .; D: .; J: TRBJ1-1; V: TRBV6-5; DNA: TGTGCCAGCAGTTATCGAGGGCAAGGATGTGAAGCTTTCTTT; CDR3: CASSYRGQGCEAFF
size: .; D: .; J: TRBJ1-1; V: TRBV10-3; DNA: TGTGCCATCAGTGAGTCTCAGGTGGTGAACACTGAAGCTTTCTTT; CDR3: CAISESQVVNTEAFF
size: few; D: TRBD1; J: TRBJ2-1; V: TRBV28; DNA: TGTGCCAGCAGTCCTACAACAGGGGCCCAAGGATTGGGGTACAATGAGCAGTTCTTC; CDR3: CASSPTTGAQGLGYNEQFF
size: .; D: TRBD1; J: TRBJ1-2; V: TRBV9; DNA: TGTGCCAGCAGCATCGGACAGGGGGAGAACTACACCTTC; CDR3: CASSIGQGENYTF
size: .; D: TRBD2; J: TRBJ2-1; V: TRBV7-9; DNA: TGTGCCAGCAGCTTAGGGACTAGCGGGGGGGCCTTTGACTCCTACAATGAGCAGTTCTTC; CDR3: CASSLGTSGGAFDSYNEQFF
size: .; D: TRBD2; J: TRBJ2-1; V: TRBV20-1; DNA: TGCAGTGCTAGAGATCCGACTAGCGGGAGGGTACGTGAGCAGTTCTTC; CDR3: CSARDPTSGRVREQFF
size: once; D: .; J: TRBJ2-2; V: TRBV20-1; DNA: TGCAGTGCTAGAGTAGCAGGGACGAACACCGGGGAGCTGTTTTTT; CDR3: CSARVAGTNTGELFF
size: .; D: .; J: TRBJ2-7; V: TRBV6-1; DNA: TGTGCCACCTTTAGACAGGAATCCTACGAGCAGTACTTC; CDR3: CATFRQESYEQYF
size: many; D: .; J: TRBJ2-7; V: TRBV9; DNA: TGTGCCAGCAGCGTGGGGGACACCACCTTTTACGAGCAGTACTTC; CDR3: CASSVGDTTFYEQYF
size: once; D: TRBD2; J: TRBJ2-1; V: TRBV20-1; DNA: TGCAGTGCCCCGGGACAGAGGGGGACTAGCGGGTACAATGAGCAGTTCTTC; CDR3: CSAPGQRGTSGYNEQFF
size: .; D: TRBD1; J: TRBJ2-5; V: TRBV5-1; DNA: TGCGCCAGCAGCATCGAGGGGGCAGAAGAGACCCAGTACTTC; CDR3: CASSIEGAEETQYF
size: .; D: TRBD2; J: TRBJ2-3; V: TRBV12-3/TRBV12-4; DNA: TGTGCCAGCAGTTTTCCTAGCGGGGGGGCCAGAGATACGCAGTGTTTT; CDR3: CASSFPSGGARDTQCF
size: few; D: .; J: TRBJ2-7; V: TRBV13; DNA: TGTGCCAGCAAGGGATACTACGAGCAGTACTTC; CDR3: CASKGYYEQYF
size: .; D: TRBD2; J: TRBJ2-1; V: TRBV4-1; DNA: TGCGCCAGCAGCCAAGACCCTTCTAGCGGGGGGAACAATGAGCAGTTCTTC; CDR3: CASSQDPSSGGNNEQFF
size: few; D: .; J: TRBJ2-4; V: TRBV10-2; DNA: TGCGCCAGCAGTACTGACTTAAAAAACATTCAGTACTTC; CDR3: CASSTDLKNIQYF
size: .; D: TRBD2; J: TRBJ2-1; V: TRBV7-9; DNA: TGTGCCAGCAGCGTAGGACTAGCGGGTCAGCAGTTCTTC; CDR3: CASSVGLAGQQFF
size: few; D: .; J: TRBJ1-3; V: TRBV6-6; DNA: TGTGCCAGCAATACAGGGTTGGGAAACACCATATATTTT; CDR3: CASNTGLGNTIYF